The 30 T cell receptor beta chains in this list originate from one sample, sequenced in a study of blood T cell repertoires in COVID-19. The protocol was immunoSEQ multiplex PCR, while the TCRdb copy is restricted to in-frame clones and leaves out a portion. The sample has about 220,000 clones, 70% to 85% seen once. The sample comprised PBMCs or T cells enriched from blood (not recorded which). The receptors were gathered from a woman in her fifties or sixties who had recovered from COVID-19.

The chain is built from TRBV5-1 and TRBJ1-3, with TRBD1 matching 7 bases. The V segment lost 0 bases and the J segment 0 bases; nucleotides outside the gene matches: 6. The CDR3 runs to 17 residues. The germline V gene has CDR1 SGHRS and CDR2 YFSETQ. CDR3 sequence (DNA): TGCGCCAGCAGCTTGGAACAGGGGATGAGCTCTGGAAACACCATATATTTT. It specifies CASSLEQGMSSGNTIYF.

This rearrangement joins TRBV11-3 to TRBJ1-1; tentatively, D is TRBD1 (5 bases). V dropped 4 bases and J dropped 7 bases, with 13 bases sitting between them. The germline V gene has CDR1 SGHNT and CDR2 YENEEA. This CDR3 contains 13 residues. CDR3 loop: CASSSRATDEAFF. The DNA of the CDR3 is TGTGCCAGCAGCTCACGGGCGACAGATGAAGCTTTCTTT.

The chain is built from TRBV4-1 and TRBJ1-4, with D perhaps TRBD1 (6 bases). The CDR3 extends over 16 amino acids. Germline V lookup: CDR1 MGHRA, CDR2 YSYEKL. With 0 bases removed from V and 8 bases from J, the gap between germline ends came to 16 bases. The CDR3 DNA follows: TGCGCCAGCAGCCAAGATTCCACAGGGTATCGAGAAAAACTGTTTTTT. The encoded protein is CASSQDSTGYREKLFF.

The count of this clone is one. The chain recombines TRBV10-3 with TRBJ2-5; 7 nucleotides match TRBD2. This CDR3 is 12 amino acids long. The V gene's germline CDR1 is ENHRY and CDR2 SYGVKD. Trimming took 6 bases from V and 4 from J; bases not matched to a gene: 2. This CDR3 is CAIRASGETQYF. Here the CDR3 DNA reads TGTGCCATCAGGGCTAGCGGAGAGACCCAGTACTTC.

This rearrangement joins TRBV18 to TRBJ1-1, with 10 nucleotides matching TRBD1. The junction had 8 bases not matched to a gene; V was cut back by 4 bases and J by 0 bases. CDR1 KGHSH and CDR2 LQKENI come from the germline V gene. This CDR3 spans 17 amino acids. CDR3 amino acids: CASSHNDRGLMNTEAFF. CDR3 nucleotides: TGTGCCAGCTCACACAACGACAGGGGGCTCATGAACACTGAAGCTTTCTTT.

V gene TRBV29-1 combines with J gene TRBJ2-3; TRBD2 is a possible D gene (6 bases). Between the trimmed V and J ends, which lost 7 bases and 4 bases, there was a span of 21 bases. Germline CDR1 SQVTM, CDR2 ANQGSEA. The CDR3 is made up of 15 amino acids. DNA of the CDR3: TGCAGCGAGCACAGACTAGACGGGCGCGCAGATACGCAGTATTTT. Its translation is CSEHRLDGRADTQYF.

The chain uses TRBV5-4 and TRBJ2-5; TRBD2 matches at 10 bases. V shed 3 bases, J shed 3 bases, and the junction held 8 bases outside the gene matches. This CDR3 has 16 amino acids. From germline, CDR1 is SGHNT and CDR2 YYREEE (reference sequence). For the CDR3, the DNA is TGTGCCAGCAGCTCTTCGGGTAGCGGGAGGAAAGAGACCCAGTACTTC. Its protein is CASSSSGSGRKETQYF.

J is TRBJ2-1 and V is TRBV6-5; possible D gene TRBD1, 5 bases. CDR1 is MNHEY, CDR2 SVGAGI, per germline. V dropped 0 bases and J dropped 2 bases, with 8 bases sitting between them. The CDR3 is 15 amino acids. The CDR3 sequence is CASSYSRATYNEQFF. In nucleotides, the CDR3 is TGTGCCAGCAGTTACTCCAGGGCCACCTACAATGAGCAGTTCTTC.

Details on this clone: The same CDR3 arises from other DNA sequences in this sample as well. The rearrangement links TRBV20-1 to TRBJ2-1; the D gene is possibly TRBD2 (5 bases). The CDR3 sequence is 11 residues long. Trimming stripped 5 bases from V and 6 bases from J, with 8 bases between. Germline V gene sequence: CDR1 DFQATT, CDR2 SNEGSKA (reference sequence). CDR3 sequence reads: CSAERGNEQFF. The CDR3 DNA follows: TGCAGTGCTGAACGGGGCAATGAGCAGTTCTTC.

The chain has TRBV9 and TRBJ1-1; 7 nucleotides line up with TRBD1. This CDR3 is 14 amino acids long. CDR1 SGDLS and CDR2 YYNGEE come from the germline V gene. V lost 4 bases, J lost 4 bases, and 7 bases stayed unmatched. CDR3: CASSLRQGGTEAFF. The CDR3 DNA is TGTGCCAGCAGCCTACGACAGGGAGGCACTGAAGCTTTCTTT.

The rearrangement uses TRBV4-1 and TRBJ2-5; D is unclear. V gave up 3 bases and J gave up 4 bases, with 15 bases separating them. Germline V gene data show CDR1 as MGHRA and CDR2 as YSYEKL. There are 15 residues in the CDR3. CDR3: CASSHRYLSGETQYF. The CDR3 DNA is TGCGCCAGCAGCCACCGGTACTTGTCGGGAGAGACCCAGTACTTC.

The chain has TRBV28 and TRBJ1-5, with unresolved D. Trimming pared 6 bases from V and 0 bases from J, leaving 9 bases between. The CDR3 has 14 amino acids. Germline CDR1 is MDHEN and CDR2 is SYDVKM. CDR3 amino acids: CASSFRDSNQPQHF. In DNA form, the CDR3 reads TGTGCCAGCAGCTTTCGCGATAGCAATCAGCCCCAGCATTTT.

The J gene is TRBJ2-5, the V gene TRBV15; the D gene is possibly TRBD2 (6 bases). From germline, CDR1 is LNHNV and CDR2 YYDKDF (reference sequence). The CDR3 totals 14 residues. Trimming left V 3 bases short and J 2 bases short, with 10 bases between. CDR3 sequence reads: CATSRGSGQETQYF. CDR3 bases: TGTGCCACCAGCAGGGGCAGCGGGCAAGAGACCCAGTACTTC.

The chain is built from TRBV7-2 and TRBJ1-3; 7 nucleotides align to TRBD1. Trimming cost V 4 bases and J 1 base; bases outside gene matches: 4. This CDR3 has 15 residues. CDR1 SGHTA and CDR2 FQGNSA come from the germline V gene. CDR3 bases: TGTGCCAGCAGCTCGGGACAGATTTCTGGAAACACCATATATTTT. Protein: CASSSGQISGNTIYF.

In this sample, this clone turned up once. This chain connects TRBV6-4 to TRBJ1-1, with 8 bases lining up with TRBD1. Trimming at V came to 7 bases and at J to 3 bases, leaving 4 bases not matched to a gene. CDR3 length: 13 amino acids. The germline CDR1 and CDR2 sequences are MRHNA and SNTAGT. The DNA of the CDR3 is TGTGCCAGCAATCCGGGACAGGACACTGAAGCTTTCTTT. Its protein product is CASNPGQDTEAFF.

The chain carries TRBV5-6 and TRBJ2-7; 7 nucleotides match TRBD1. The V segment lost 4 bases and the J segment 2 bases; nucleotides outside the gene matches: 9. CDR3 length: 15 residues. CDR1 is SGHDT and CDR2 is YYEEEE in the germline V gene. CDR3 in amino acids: CASSKTGTPAYEQYF. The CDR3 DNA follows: TGTGCCAGCAGCAAGACAGGGACCCCCGCCTACGAGCAGTACTTC.

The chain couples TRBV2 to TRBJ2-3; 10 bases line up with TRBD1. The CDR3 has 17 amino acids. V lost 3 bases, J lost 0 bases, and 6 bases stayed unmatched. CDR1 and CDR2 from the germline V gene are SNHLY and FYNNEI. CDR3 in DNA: TGTGCCAGCAGTGACCCCCGGACAGGGGGGAGCACAGATACGCAGTATTTT. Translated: CASSDPRTGGSTDTQYF.

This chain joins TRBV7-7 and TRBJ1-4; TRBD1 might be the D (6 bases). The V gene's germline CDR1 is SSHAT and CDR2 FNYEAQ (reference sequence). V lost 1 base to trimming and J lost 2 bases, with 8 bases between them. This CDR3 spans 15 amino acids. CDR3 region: CASSLGGGTNEKLFF. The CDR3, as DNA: TGTGCCAGCAGCTTAGGGGGGGGCACTAATGAAAAACTGTTTTTT.

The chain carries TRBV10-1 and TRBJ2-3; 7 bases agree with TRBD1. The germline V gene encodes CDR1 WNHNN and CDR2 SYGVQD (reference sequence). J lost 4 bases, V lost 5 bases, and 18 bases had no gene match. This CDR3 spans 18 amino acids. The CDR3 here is CASSLSSPGGTDADTQYF. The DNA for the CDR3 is TGCGCCAGCAGTCTTTCATCCCCCGGTGGGACAGACGCAGATACGCAGTATTTT.

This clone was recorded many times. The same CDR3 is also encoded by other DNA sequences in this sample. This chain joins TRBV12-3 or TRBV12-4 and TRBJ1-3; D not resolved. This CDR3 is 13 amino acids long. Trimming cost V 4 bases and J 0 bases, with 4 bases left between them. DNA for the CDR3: TGTGCCAGCAGTTCGTTCTCTGGAAACACCATATATTTT. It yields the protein CASSSFSGNTIYF.

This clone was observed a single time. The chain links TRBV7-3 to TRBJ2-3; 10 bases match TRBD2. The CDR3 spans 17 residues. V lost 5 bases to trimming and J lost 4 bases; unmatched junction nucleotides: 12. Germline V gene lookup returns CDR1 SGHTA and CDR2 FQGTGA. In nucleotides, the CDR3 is TGTGCCAGCAGCCCCGCAAAGGTAGCGGGGGGCGCAGATACGCAGTATTTT. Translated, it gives CASSPAKVAGGADTQYF.

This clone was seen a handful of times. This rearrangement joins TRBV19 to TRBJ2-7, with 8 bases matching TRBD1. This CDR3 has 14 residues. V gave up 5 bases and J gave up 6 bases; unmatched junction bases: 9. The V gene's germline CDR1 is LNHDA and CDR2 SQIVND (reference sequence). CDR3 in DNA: TGTGCCAGTAGTTGGCGGACAGGGATCTCCGAGCAGTACTTC. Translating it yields CASSWRTGISEQYF.

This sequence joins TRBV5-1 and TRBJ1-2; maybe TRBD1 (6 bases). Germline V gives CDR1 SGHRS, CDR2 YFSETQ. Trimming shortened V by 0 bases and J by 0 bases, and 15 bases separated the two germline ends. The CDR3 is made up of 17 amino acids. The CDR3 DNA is TGCGCCAGCAGCTTGGAACAGGGCCGGGAAGCTAACTATGGCTACACCTTC. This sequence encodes CASSLEQGREANYGYTF.

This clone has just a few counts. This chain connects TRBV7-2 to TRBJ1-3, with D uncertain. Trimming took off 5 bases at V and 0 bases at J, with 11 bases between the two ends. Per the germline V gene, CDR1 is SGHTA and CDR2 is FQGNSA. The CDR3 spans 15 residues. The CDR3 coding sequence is TGTGCCAGCAGCGATTCCCTACGCTCTGGAAACACCATATATTTT. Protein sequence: CASSDSLRSGNTIYF.

The CDR3 coding sequence is TGTGCCAGCAGCTTAAGGGTATCCGGGGGCGAGCAGTACTTC. Protein sequence: CASSLRVSGGEQYF. This chain joins TRBV7-6 and TRBJ2-7; the D gene is possibly TRBD2 (6 bases). This CDR3 is built from 14 residues. From germline, CDR1 is SGHVS and CDR2 FNYEAQ. The V end lost 2 bases, the J end lost 6 bases, and 14 bases lay between the germline ends.

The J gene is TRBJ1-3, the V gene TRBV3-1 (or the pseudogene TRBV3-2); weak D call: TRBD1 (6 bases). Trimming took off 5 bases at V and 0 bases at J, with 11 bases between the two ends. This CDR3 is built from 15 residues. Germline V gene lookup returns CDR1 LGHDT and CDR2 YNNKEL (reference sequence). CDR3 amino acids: CASSSQGNSGNTIYF. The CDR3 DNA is TGTGCCAGCAGCTCACAGGGCAACTCTGGAAACACCATATATTTT.

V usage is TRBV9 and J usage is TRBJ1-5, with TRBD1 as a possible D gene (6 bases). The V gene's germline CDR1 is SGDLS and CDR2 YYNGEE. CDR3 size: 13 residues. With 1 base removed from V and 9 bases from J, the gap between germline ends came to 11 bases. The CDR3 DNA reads TGTGCCAGCAGCGTACAGGGGATGGGGCCCCAGCATTTT. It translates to CASSVQGMGPQHF. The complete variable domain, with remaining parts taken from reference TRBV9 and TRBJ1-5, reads DSGVTQTPKHLITATGQRVTLRCSPRSGDLSVYWYQQSLDQGLQFLIQYYNGEERAKGNILERFSAQQFPDLHSELNLSSLELGDSALYFCASSVQGMGPQHFGDGTRLSIL.

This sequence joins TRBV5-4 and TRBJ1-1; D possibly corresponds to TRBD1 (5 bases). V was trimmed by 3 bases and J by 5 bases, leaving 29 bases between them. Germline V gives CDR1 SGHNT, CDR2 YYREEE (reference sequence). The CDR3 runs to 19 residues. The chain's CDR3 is CASSSGPIGRGTVVTEAFF. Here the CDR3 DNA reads TGTGCCAGCAGCTCGGGCCCGATAGGGAGGGGTACAGTGGTAACTGAAGCTTTCTTT.

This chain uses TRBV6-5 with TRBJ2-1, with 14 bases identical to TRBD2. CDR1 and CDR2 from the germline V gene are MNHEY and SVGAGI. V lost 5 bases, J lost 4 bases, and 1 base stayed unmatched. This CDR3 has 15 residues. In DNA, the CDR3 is TGTGCCAGCAGTCGGACTAGCGGGGGGTACAATGAGCAGTTCTTC. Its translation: CASSRTSGGYNEQFF.

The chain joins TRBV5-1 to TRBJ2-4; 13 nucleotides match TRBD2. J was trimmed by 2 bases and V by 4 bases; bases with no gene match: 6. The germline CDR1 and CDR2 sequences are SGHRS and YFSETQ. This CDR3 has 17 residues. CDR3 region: CASSRGLAGNTKNIQYF. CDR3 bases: TGCGCCAGCAGCAGGGGACTAGCGGGAAACACCAAAAACATTCAGTACTTC. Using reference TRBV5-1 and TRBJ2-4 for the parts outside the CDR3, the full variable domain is KAGVTQTPRYLIKTRGQQVTLSCSPISGHRSVSWYQQTPGQGLQFLFEYFSETQRNKGNFPGRFSGRQFSNSRSEMNVSTLELGDSALYLCASSRGLAGNTKNIQYFGAGTRLSVL.